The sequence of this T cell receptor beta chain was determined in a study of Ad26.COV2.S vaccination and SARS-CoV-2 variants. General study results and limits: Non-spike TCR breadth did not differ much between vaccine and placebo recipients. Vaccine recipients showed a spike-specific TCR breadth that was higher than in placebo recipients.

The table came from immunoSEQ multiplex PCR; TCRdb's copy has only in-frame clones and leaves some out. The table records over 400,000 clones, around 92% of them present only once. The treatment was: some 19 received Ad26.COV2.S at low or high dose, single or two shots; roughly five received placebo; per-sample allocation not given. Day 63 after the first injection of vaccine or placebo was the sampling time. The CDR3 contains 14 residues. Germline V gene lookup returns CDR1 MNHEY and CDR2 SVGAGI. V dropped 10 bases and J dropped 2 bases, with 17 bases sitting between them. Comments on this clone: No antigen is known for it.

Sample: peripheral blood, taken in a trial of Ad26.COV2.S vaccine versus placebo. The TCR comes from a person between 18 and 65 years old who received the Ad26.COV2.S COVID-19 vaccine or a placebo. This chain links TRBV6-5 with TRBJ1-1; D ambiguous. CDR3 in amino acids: CATLLSLLNTEAFF. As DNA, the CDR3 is TGTGCCACCCTTTTAAGTCTTTTAAACACTGAAGCTTTCTTT.